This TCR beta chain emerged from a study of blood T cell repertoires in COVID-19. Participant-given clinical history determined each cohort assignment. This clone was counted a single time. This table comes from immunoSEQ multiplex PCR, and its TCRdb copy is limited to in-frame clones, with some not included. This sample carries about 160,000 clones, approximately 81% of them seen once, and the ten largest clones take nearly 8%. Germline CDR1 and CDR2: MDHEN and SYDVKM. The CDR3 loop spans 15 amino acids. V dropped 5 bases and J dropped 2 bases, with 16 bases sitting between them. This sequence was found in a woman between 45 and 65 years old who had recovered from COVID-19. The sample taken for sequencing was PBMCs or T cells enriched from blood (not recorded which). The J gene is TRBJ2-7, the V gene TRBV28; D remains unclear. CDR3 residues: CASSPVSPQTYEQYF. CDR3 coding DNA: TGTGCCAGCAGTCCTGTAAGTCCACAAACCTACGAGCAGTACTTC. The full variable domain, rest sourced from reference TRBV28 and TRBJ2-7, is DVKVTQSSRYLVKRTGEKVFLECVQDMDHENMFWYRQDPGLGLRLIYFSYDVKMKEKGDIPEGYSVSREKKERFSLILESASTNQTSMYLCASSPVSPQTYEQYFGPGTRLTVT.